This T cell receptor (beta chain) was recorded in a study of shared clonotypes between healthy human individuals. Study in general: CD8 memory received one plate per donor, CD8 naive two, CD4 memory three and CD4 naive three. Study-level points and caveats: Across a handful of donors, naive CD4 shared around 5%, naive CD8 approximately 3.5%, memory CD4 2% to 2.5%, memory CD8 0.4%.

Comment on this clone: What it binds is not known. Other DNA sequences of this sample code for an identical CDR3.

TCRdb's table, derived via immunoSEQ multiplex PCR, lists solely in-frame clones and lacks some. Of approximately 2.5 million clones listed, 85% to 95% are singletons. The CDR3 has 12 amino acids. V was shortened by 5 bases and J by 4 bases, with 6 bases between the two germline ends. Looked up from germline, CDR1 is MNHEY and CDR2 is SMNVEV (reference sequence). The CD4+ fraction was divided into a CD45RA+ naive subset and a CD45RA-negative memory subset. This clonotype was obtained from a man aged 18 to 29 in good health. The chain is built from TRBV27 and TRBJ1-5; no definite D call. Sequencing input: naive CD4+ T cells sorted from blood. Regarding subset: CD45RA+ positively selected. The CDR3 loop reads CASSPLNQPQHF. The CDR3 nucleotides are TGTGCCAGCAGTCCTTTGAATCAGCCCCAGCATTTT.